These T cell receptor beta chains were read from a single sample in a study of CD8 T cells in ankylosing spondylitis. Each CDR3 protein is one row after TCRdb ran MiXCR on the 5' RACE reads. The sample lists more than 300,000 distinct CDR3 sequences, 7% to 9% occurring once. Input material: blood, either unsorted or a sorted T cell fraction (not recorded which). Receptors originate from a male donor with ankylosing spondylitis. Each CDR3 is given with its conserved first and last residue. A D gene is named only where the DNA matches it firmly. A row's size may be missing; if present it is once, few, many or a size class.

J: TRBJ1-3
size: NA
V: TRBV25-1
D: NA
DNA: TGTGCCAGCAGTGACCCAAAGAATTCTGGAAACACCATATATTTT
CDR3: CASSDPKNSGNTIYF

J: TRBJ1-3
size: few
V: TRBV7-8
D: TRBD1
DNA: TGTGCCAGCAGCACGGGACAGGGGCTAGAAAACACCATATATTTT
CDR3: CASSTGQGLENTIYF

J: TRBJ2-1
size: NA
V: TRBV10-3
D: TRBD2
DNA: TGTGCCATAATATCAGTTGGCGGGAGTGATGCTCGTGAGCAGTTCTTC
CDR3: CAIISVGGSDAREQFF

J: TRBJ2-1
size: many
V: TRBV11-2
D: TRBD1
DNA: TGTGCCAGCAGCTTCTCCGGGACAGGGTATGAGCAGTTCTTC
CDR3: CASSFSGTGYEQFF

J: TRBJ2-1
size: NA
V: TRBV5-1
D: TRBD2
DNA: TGCGCCAGCAGCCCGGGACTAGCGGGAGGTTCCGGGGGCTCCAATGAGCAGTTCTTC
CDR3: CASSPGLAGGSGGSNEQFF

J: TRBJ2-3
size: NA
V: TRBV10-3
D: NA
DNA: TGTGCCATCAGGGACAACACAGATACGCAGTATTTT
CDR3: CAIRDNTDTQYF

J: TRBJ2-3
size: NA
V: TRBV15
D: NA
DNA: TGTGCCACCAGCAGAGATCGGGCAGCTAGCACAGATACGCAGTATTTT
CDR3: CATSRDRAASTDTQYF

J: TRBJ2-7
size: NA
V: TRBV12-3/TRBV12-4
D: NA
DNA: TGTGCCAGCAGCCAACTCGCCAGGGACGAGCAGTACTTC
CDR3: CASSQLARDEQYF

J: TRBJ1-2
size: NA
V: TRBV3-1
D: NA
DNA: TGTGCCAGCAGCCAAGTACCGACAGGAACTAACTATGGCTACACCTTC
CDR3: CASSQVPTGTNYGYTF

J: TRBJ1-5
size: NA
V: TRBV28
D: NA
DNA: TGTGCCAGCACCCTTGGTTACCGGGAGCCCCAGCATTTT
CDR3: CASTLGYREPQHF

J: TRBJ2-2
size: NA
V: TRBV7-7
D: TRBD1
DNA: TGTGCTAGCAGCTTAGACAGGGACACCGGGGAGCCGTTTTTT
CDR3: CASSLDRDTGEPFF

J: TRBJ1-1
size: few
V: TRBV6-6
D: NA
DNA: TGTGCCAGCATTCCTATTGGCGACCAACAAGCTTTCTTT
CDR3: CASIPIGDQQAFF

J: TRBJ2-7
size: few
V: TRBV3-1
D: TRBD2
DNA: TGTGCCAGCAGCCAAGTCGAGCGGACTAGCTCCTACGAGCAGTACTTC
CDR3: CASSQVERTSSYEQYF

J: TRBJ2-5
size: many
V: TRBV12-3/TRBV12-4
D: TRBD1
DNA: TGTGCCAGCAGCCCCAGGGGGCGCAGAGAGACCCAGTACTTC
CDR3: CASSPRGRRETQYF

J: TRBJ2-6
size: NA
V: TRBV14
D: NA
DNA: TGTGCCAGCAGCCAAGCCGGTGGGGCCAACGTCCTGACTTTC
CDR3: CASSQAGGANVLTF

J: TRBJ2-6
size: NA
V: TRBV2
D: NA
DNA: TGTGCCAGCAGTCCCCGGGATACTGGGGCCAACGTCCTGACTTTC
CDR3: CASSPRDTGANVLTF

J: TRBJ2-3
size: NA
V: TRBV5-1
D: NA
DNA: TGCGCCAGCAGCTCAGGCGGAGGGGAATATACGCAGTATTTT
CDR3: CASSSGGGEYTQYF

J: TRBJ2-1
size: NA
V: TRBV24-1
D: TRBD1
DNA: TGTGCCACCAGTGGACAGGGACGTACAGATGAGCAGTTCTTC
CDR3: CATSGQGRTDEQFF

J: TRBJ2-2
size: NA
V: TRBV4-3
D: NA
DNA: TGCGCCAGCAGCCTTCCTCCTGGGGAGCTGTTTTTT
CDR3: CASSLPPGELFF

J: TRBJ2-1
size: few
V: TRBV29-1
D: NA
DNA: TGCAGCGTTGAGGTCCCGCCAGGCTCCTACAATGAGCAGTTCTTC
CDR3: CSVEVPPGSYNEQFF

J: TRBJ2-2
size: many
V: TRBV20-1
D: NA
DNA: TGCAGTGCTCAAACACCGAGGAGGGGCGGGGAGCTGTTTTTT
CDR3: CSAQTPRRGGELFF

J: TRBJ1-3
size: few
V: TRBV19
D: NA
DNA: TGTGCCAGTAGTATTGGGCCCCCAGAGAGCTCTGGAAACACCATATATTTT
CDR3: CASSIGPPESSGNTIYF

J: TRBJ2-2
size: NA
V: TRBV19
D: NA
DNA: TGTGCCAGTAGTATAGATCGAAGGAACACCGGGGAGCTGTTTTTT
CDR3: CASSIDRRNTGELFF

J: TRBJ1-5
size: few
V: TRBV7-8
D: NA
DNA: TGTGCCAGCAGCTTAATAAGCGGCAATCAGCCCCAGCATTTT
CDR3: CASSLISGNQPQHF

J: TRBJ2-7
size: NA
V: TRBV6-1
D: TRBD2
DNA: TGTGCCAGCAGCCGGGGACTAGCGGGAGGGCCAGGAGAGCAGTACTTC
CDR3: CASSRGLAGGPGEQYF

J: TRBJ2-1
size: many
V: TRBV28
D: NA
DNA: TGTGCCAGCCTCGACCATCCTCTAGCAATCTATGAGCAGTTCTTC
CDR3: CASLDHPLAIYEQFF

J: TRBJ1-3
size: NA
V: TRBV20-1
D: NA
DNA: TGCAGTGCTAGAGATTCGAAGGGGAACGGAAACACCATATATTTT
CDR3: CSARDSKGNGNTIYF

J: TRBJ1-4
size: NA
V: TRBV20-1
D: NA
DNA: TGCAGTGCTAGACCACCTCCGGGACATGTGTTTTTT
CDR3: CSARPPPGHVFF

J: TRBJ1-2
size: few
V: TRBV9
D: NA
DNA: TGTGCCAGCAGCGGGGTTGGCTACACCTTC
CDR3: CASSGVGYTF

J: TRBJ1-5
size: few
V: TRBV6-5
D: TRBD1
DNA: TGTGCCAGCAGTTCGGGACAGGGGGCTGTGGGGCCCCAGCATTTT
CDR3: CASSSGQGAVGPQHF

J: TRBJ2-6
size: few
V: TRBV2
D: NA
DNA: TGTGCCAGCAGTGAAGGGCGCTCTGGGGCCAACGTCCTGACTTTC
CDR3: CASSEGRSGANVLTF

J: TRBJ1-3
size: few
V: TRBV6-1
D: NA
DNA: TGTGCCAGCAGTGGGGGCCTAGGGGCCTCTGGAAACACCATATATTTT
CDR3: CASSGGLGASGNTIYF

J: TRBJ1-1
size: many
V: TRBV27
D: NA
DNA: TGTGCCAGCAGCCAGTCGGACACTGAAGCTTTCTTT
CDR3: CASSQSDTEAFF

J: TRBJ2-7
size: NA
V: TRBV11-2
D: TRBD1
DNA: TGTGCCAGCAGCTTACACAGGGGATCCTACGAGCAGTACTTC
CDR3: CASSLHRGSYEQYF

J: TRBJ2-2
size: many
V: TRBV9
D: NA
DNA: TGTGCCAGCAGCGTAGCTAGCCCCGGGGAGCTGTTTTTT
CDR3: CASSVASPGELFF

J: TRBJ2-6
size: NA
V: TRBV6-2/TRBV6-3
D: TRBD1
DNA: TGTGCCAGCAGTTACTCGATTTACAGGGGCGGTTATGGGGCCAACGTCCTGACTTTC
CDR3: CASSYSIYRGGYGANVLTF

J: TRBJ2-1
size: NA
V: TRBV6-2/TRBV6-3
D: NA
DNA: TGTGCCAGCAAGGGCGGCAGCGAGAGAAGGTACAATGAGCAGTTCTTC
CDR3: CASKGGSERRYNEQFF

J: TRBJ2-1
size: many
V: TRBV6-1
D: TRBD1
DNA: TGTGCCAGCAGACCTACCGGGACAGGGGGCAATGAGCAGTTCTTC
CDR3: CASRPTGTGGNEQFF

J: TRBJ1-1
size: NA
V: TRBV5-1
D: NA
DNA: TGCGCCAGCCACGTACATTTGGACACTGAAGCTTTCTTT
CDR3: CASHVHLDTEAFF

J: TRBJ1-1
size: many
V: TRBV29-1
D: NA
DNA: TGCAGCGTTGAAGGGGAAGACCTCACTGAAGCTTTCTTT
CDR3: CSVEGEDLTEAFF

J: TRBJ1-2
size: NA
V: TRBV6-2/TRBV6-3
D: NA
DNA: TGTGCCAGCAGCGACGGGGGTATGAGCGGCTACACCTTC
CDR3: CASSDGGMSGYTF

J: TRBJ2-7
size: many
V: TRBV4-2
D: TRBD2
DNA: TGTGCCAGCAGCCAAACTAGCGGGTCTTCCTACGAGCAGTACTTC
CDR3: CASSQTSGSSYEQYF

J: TRBJ2-1
size: NA
V: TRBV6-5
D: TRBD2
DNA: TGTGCCAGCAGTTACTCATCGGGAGGGCCAAATGAGCAGTTCTTC
CDR3: CASSYSSGGPNEQFF

J: TRBJ1-4
size: few
V: TRBV7-9
D: NA
DNA: TGTGCCAGCACCCAGGCCCAGGGGCGTAATGAAAAACTGTTTTTT
CDR3: CASTQAQGRNEKLFF

J: TRBJ2-1
size: few
V: TRBV11-2
D: NA
DNA: TGTGCCAGCGGTTGGGATCGGTCCTACAATGAGCAGTTCTTC
CDR3: CASGWDRSYNEQFF

J: TRBJ1-2
size: many
V: TRBV2
D: TRBD1
DNA: TGTGCCAGCAGTGAACCGAATTCAGATGCCGGGACAGGCCTAATATTTGGCTACACCTTC
CDR3: CASSEPNSDAGTGLIFGYTF

J: TRBJ1-5
size: NA
V: TRBV10-2
D: NA
DNA: TGCGCCAGCAGCTTCCAGGGGAGAGGGGGTCAGCCCCAGCATTTT
CDR3: CASSFQGRGGQPQHF

J: TRBJ2-1
size: NA
V: TRBV7-2
D: TRBD2
DNA: TGTGCCAGCAGTCTCGCTAGCGGACGGGGATACAATGAGCAGTTCTTC
CDR3: CASSLASGRGYNEQFF

J: TRBJ2-5
size: NA
V: TRBV4-1
D: TRBD2
DNA: TGCGCCAGCAGCCCCCCGCGGGGGGGCCAAGAGACCCAGTACTTC
CDR3: CASSPPRGGQETQYF

J: TRBJ2-7
size: NA
V: TRBV29-1
D: NA
DNA: TGCAGCGTAATTGCGGGGTGGGGCTCCTACGAGCAGTACTTC
CDR3: CSVIAGWGSYEQYF

J: TRBJ2-7
size: few
V: TRBV20-1
D: TRBD1
DNA: TGCAGTGCTAGAGATCCCCCCCCAGGGGGCTACGAGCAGTACTTC
CDR3: CSARDPPPGGYEQYF

J: TRBJ2-1
size: NA
V: TRBV7-9
D: TRBD1
DNA: TGTGCCAGCAGCCGCAAGGACAGGTTGGCCGGTGAGCAGTTCTTC
CDR3: CASSRKDRLAGEQFF

J: TRBJ2-1
size: many
V: TRBV3-1
D: NA
DNA: TGTGCCAGCAGCCATCGATACGGTAGCTCCTACAATGAGCAGTTCTTC
CDR3: CASSHRYGSSYNEQFF

J: TRBJ2-3
size: NA
V: TRBV12-3/TRBV12-4
D: TRBD2
DNA: TGTGCCAGCAGAATAACTAGCGGATACACAGATACGCAGTATTTT
CDR3: CASRITSGYTDTQYF

J: TRBJ2-5
size: many
V: TRBV5-1
D: NA
DNA: TGCGCCAGCAGCTGGACAGTTCAAGAGACCCAGTACTTC
CDR3: CASSWTVQETQYF

J: TRBJ2-7
size: few
V: TRBV19
D: NA
DNA: TGTGCCAGTAGTTCGAGCCTACCCGGGGAGCAGTACTTC
CDR3: CASSSSLPGEQYF